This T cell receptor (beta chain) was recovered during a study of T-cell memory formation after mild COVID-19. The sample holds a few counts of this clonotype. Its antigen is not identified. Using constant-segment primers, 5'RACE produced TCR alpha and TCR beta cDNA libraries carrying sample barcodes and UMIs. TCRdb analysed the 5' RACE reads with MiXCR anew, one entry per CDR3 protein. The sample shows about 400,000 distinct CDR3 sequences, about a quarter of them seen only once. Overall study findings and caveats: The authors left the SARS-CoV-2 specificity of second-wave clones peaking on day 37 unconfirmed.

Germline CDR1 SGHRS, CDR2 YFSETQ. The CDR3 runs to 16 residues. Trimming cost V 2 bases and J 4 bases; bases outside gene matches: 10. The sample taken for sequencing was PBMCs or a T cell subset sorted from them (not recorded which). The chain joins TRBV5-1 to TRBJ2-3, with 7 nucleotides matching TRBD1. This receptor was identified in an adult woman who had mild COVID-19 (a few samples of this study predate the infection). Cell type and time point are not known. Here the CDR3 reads CASSFRTGGVPDTQYF. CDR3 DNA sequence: TGCGCCAGCAGCTTTCGGACAGGTGGTGTCCCAGATACGCAGTATTTT.